A single sample is the source of the 11 T cell receptor beta chains below, sequenced in a study of blood T cell repertoires in COVID-19. The repertoire was sequenced with immunoSEQ multiplex PCR; TCRdb's copy has only in-frame clones and lacks some. The sample lists 160,000 or so clones, about 85% occurring once. The source material was peripheral blood. These receptors all stem from a man in his forties or fifties with acute or convalescent COVID-19.

V is TRBV19 and J is TRBJ2-6; D gene uncertain. Per germline, CDR1 LNHDA and CDR2 SQIVND (reference sequence). V shed 5 bases and J shed 0 bases, with 5 bases lying between them. CDR3 size: 14 residues. CDR3 loop: CASSVYSGANVLTF. CDR3 coding DNA: TGTGCCAGTAGTGTCTACTCTGGGGCCAACGTCCTGACTTTC.

The genes are TRBV5-1 and TRBJ1-1, with 8 bases that match TRBD1. CDR1 is SGHRS and CDR2 is YFSETQ in the germline V gene. The V gene end was trimmed by 7 bases and the J gene end by 4 bases; junction bases not matched to a gene: 12. The CDR3 sequence is 15 residues long. In nucleotides, the CDR3 is TGCGCCAGCCGCTCCGGTGGACAGGGTGGCACTGAAGCTTTCTTT. Amino acid sequence: CASRSGGQGGTEAFF.

This clone was seen just once. The chain couples TRBV9 to TRBJ1-2, with D unresolved. Trimming shortened V by 0 bases and J by 0 bases, and 3 bases separated the two germline ends. This CDR3 region has 13 residues. Looked up from germline, CDR1 is SGDLS and CDR2 is YYNGEE. The CDR3 spells CASSVASNYGYTF. The DNA for the CDR3 is TGTGCCAGCAGCGTAGCCTCTAACTATGGCTACACCTTC.

This sequence joins TRBV5-5 and TRBJ1-1, with D hard to call. Germline values: CDR1 SGHKS, CDR2 YYEKEE (reference sequence). The CDR3 extends over 15 amino acids. Trimming stripped 4 bases from V and 0 bases from J, with 13 bases between. DNA of the CDR3: TGTGCCAGCAGCCCTAACCTCCTCCTGAACACTGAAGCTTTCTTT. This sequence encodes CASSPNLLLNTEAFF.

This clone was detected only a few times. The V and J genes are TRBV28 and TRBJ1-4; 7 nucleotides agree with TRBD1. J lost 7 bases, V lost 4 bases, and 9 bases had no gene match. The germline gives CDR1 MDHEN, CDR2 SYDVKM. The CDR3 runs 15 residues. The CDR3 DNA reads TGTGCCAGCAGTTCCTCGGGACAGCTGACTGAAAAACTGTTTTTT. Its protein product is CASSSSGQLTEKLFF.

V and J are TRBV30 and TRBJ1-6; unclear D gene. Germline V CDR1 and CDR2: GTSNPN, SVGIG (reference sequence). Trimming pared 0 bases from V and 1 base from J, leaving 7 bases between. This CDR3 is built from 15 residues. This chain's CDR3 is CAWSVDGSYNSPLHF. The CDR3 coding sequence is TGTGCCTGGAGTGTAGACGGGTCCTATAATTCACCCCTCCACTTT.

The genes are TRBV5-8 and TRBJ1-2; TRBD1 aligns across 12 bases. This CDR3 has 15 amino acids. CDR1 is SGHTS and CDR2 is YDEGEE in the germline V gene. V shed 5 bases, J shed 5 bases, and the junction held 7 bases outside the gene matches. The CDR3 sequence: CASSRGQGAWYGYTF. The CDR3 DNA is TGTGCCAGCAGTCGGGGACAGGGGGCCTGGTATGGCTACACCTTC.

The chain recombines TRBV30 with TRBJ2-7; 9 nucleotides line up with TRBD2. Losses at the gene ends were 1 base for V and 0 bases for J; bases not matched to a gene: 4. CDR1 GTSNPN and CDR2 SVGIG come from the germline V gene (reference sequence). The CDR3 has 15 amino acids. The CDR3 spells CAWSASGESSYEQYF. CDR3 DNA sequence: TGTGCCTGGAGTGCTAGCGGGGAAAGCTCCTACGAGCAGTACTTC.

The J gene is TRBJ2-7, the V gene TRBV4-1; D perhaps matches TRBD1 (6 bases). The germline V and J ends were trimmed by 1 base and 7 bases, with 17 bases remaining between them. The germline gives CDR1 MGHRA, CDR2 YSYEKL. There are 15 residues in the CDR3. CDR3 in DNA: TGCGCCAGCAGCCAAGGGGTAAGACAGGTAGAGGAGCAGTACTTC. Its translation is CASSQGVRQVEEQYF.

This clone appeared once. V usage is TRBV9 and J usage is TRBJ2-3; perhaps TRBD1 as D (5 bases). The V gene lost 0 bases and the J gene lost 1 base, with 6 bases spanning the gap. Germline assignment: CDR1 SGDLS and CDR2 YYNGEE. The CDR3 contains 14 residues. CDR3 protein: CASSVVGGTDTQYF. For the CDR3, the DNA is TGTGCCAGCAGCGTAGTAGGGGGCACAGATACGCAGTATTTT.

The chain links TRBV7-3 to TRBJ2-3; tentative D call: TRBD2 (5 bases). The CDR3 contains 14 residues. V was clipped by 3 bases and J by 1 base, with 8 bases between them. Looked up from germline, CDR1 is SGHTA and CDR2 is FQGTGA. This chain's CDR3 is CASSLSGGTDTQYF. The CDR3 nucleotides are TGTGCCAGCAGCTTGAGCGGCGGCACAGATACGCAGTATTTT.